Following are 3 T cell receptor beta chains from one sample sequenced in a study of blood T cell repertoires in COVID-19. Repertoires were generated with immunoSEQ multiplex PCR, while TCRdb's copy carries only in-frame clones and drops some. Found here are over 100,000 clones, around 83% of them singletons; the top ten hold 3.5% to 4%. Sequenced material: PBMCs or T cells enriched from blood (not recorded which). The receptors here all came from a woman under 40 who had recovered from COVID-19.

Only a few counts were recorded for this clone. The rearrangement joins TRBV28 to TRBJ2-7; D may be TRBD1 (5 bases). This CDR3 spans 14 amino acids. Trimming took 6 bases from V and 8 from J, leaving 20 bases between them. Germline lookup yields CDR1 MDHEN and CDR2 SYDVKM. CDR3 coding DNA: TGTGCCAGCAGGGTCTTGGGGCAGGGCGGCAAGCAGTACTTC. This gives the protein CASRVLGQGGKQYF.

This clone was seen once. The V call is TRBV5-4, the J call TRBJ2-3; 8 bases align to TRBD1. The V segment lost 2 bases and the J segment 0 bases; nucleotides outside the gene matches: 5. From germline, CDR1 is SGHNT and CDR2 YYREEE (reference sequence). The CDR3 runs 16 residues. CDR3 nucleotides: TGTGCCAGCAGCTTCCGACAGGGGACGAGCACAGATACGCAGTATTTT. Protein: CASSFRQGTSTDTQYF.

This chain links TRBV29-1 with TRBJ2-3; 11 bases are shared with TRBD2. V shed 7 bases and J 5 bases; nucleotides not matched to a gene: 8. In germline, CDR1 is SQVTM, CDR2 ANQGSEA. CDR3 length equals 14 residues. The CDR3 DNA sequence: TGCAGCGCTGATAGCGGGAGGGCCATAGATACGCAGTATTTT. Translated: CSADSGRAIDTQYF.